A single sample is the source of the 11 T cell receptor beta chains below, sequenced in a study of shared clonotypes between healthy human individuals. Libraries were prepared by immunoSEQ multiplex PCR; TCRdb keeps only in-frame clonotypes and omits some of them. Of roughly 850,000 clones detected, about 97% appear once; the ten largest clones hold 0.2% to 0.25%. Naive CD8 cells were CD45RO-negative, positively selected for CCR7, excluding terminally differentiated effector memory CD45RA+ cells. The sequencing sample was made of naive CD8+ T cells sorted from blood. These receptors were obtained from a man aged 30 to 39 in good health.

CDR3 in DNA: TGTGCCAGCAGCTTAGTGGGCCGCTACGAGCAGTACTTC. The encoded protein is CASSLVGRYEQYF. This chain uses TRBV7-9 with TRBJ2-7; D unclear. Germline CDR1 reads SEHNR; CDR2 reads FQNEAQ (reference sequence). Deletions cut 1 base from V and 3 bases from J, with 7 bases between. This CDR3 region has 13 residues.

The chain is built from TRBV7-6 and TRBJ2-7, with 8 nucleotides matching TRBD1. Unmatched junction bases numbered 6, after V lost 5 bases and J lost 3 bases. This CDR3 contains 14 residues. Germline V CDR1 and CDR2: SGHVS, FNYEAQ. The CDR3 DNA reads as TGTGCCAGCAGCCTCTCGACAGGGGTCTACGAGCAGTACTTC. This encodes CASSLSTGVYEQYF.

This sequence joins TRBV7-9 and TRBJ2-3; the match to TRBD2 covers 8 bases. This CDR3 comprises 18 residues. The V segment lost 1 base and the J segment 2 bases; nucleotides outside the gene matches: 11. Per the germline V gene, CDR1 is SEHNR and CDR2 is FQNEAQ (reference sequence). The CDR3: CASSLGVNGGETTDTQYF. The CDR3 bases are TGTGCCAGCAGCTTAGGGGTTAACGGGGGGGAAACCACAGATACGCAGTATTTT.

In the case of this clone: Other DNA sequences in the same sample also yield this CDR3. The chain combines TRBV29-1 with TRBJ2-7; 11 positions match TRBD2. CDR3 size: 13 residues. Germline-derived CDR1 and CDR2 are SQVTM and ANQGSEA. V was clipped by 5 bases and J by 4 bases; unmatched bases: 4. The CDR3 nucleotides read TGCAGCGTTCTCACTAGCGGGAGTTACGAGCAGTACTTC. Amino acids: CSVLTSGSYEQYF.

The chain uses TRBV9 and TRBJ1-1; TRBD1 agrees at 11 bases. Germline CDR1 and CDR2: SGDLS and YYNGEE. J was trimmed by 4 bases and V by 3 bases; bases with no gene match: 8. This CDR3 comprises 16 residues. The DNA for the CDR3 is TGTGCCAGCAGCGGAGGGACAGGGGGTTTTGGCACTGAAGCTTTCTTT. Its protein product is CASSGGTGGFGTEAFF.

The chain combines TRBV28 with TRBJ2-7; D is uncertain. Deletions cut 5 bases from V and 3 bases from J, with 14 bases between. Germline-derived CDR1 and CDR2 are MDHEN and SYDVKM. The CDR3 spans 14 residues. The CDR3 region is CASSNPRVGYEQYF. CDR3 nucleotides: TGTGCCAGCAGTAATCCCCGAGTAGGCTACGAGCAGTACTTC.

This sequence joins TRBV11-2 and TRBJ1-2; unclear D gene. Germline CDR1 SGHAT, CDR2 FQNNGV. This CDR3 spans 13 amino acids. The ends were cut back, 3 bases at V and 2 bases at J, with 7 bases in the middle. CDR3 bases: TGTGCCAGCAGCTTGGGTCCAAACTATGGCTACACCTTC. Protein product: CASSLGPNYGYTF.

The chain employs TRBV29-1 and TRBJ2-1; no firm D call. This CDR3 comprises 12 residues. Germline CDR1 and CDR2: SQVTM and ANQGSEA. The V gene lost 3 bases and the J gene lost 6 bases, with 9 bases spanning the gap. CDR3 sequence: CSVESTGNEQFF. The CDR3 nucleotides are TGCAGCGTTGAGTCTACCGGCAATGAGCAGTTCTTC.

The DNA of the CDR3 is TGTGCCAGCAGCCCGTCGACTAGCGCGGGAGATACGCAGTATTTT. This gives the protein CASSPSTSAGDTQYF. This sequence joins TRBV13 and TRBJ2-3; 8 bases are a match to TRBD2. Germline loops: CDR1 PRHDT, CDR2 FYEKMQ (reference sequence). CDR3 length: 15 residues. Trimming at V came to 5 bases and at J to 5 bases, leaving 9 bases not matched to a gene.

This chain joins TRBV27 and TRBJ2-3; 8 nucleotides match TRBD2. This CDR3 comprises 16 residues. Trimming at V came to 0 bases and at J to 3 bases, leaving 5 bases not matched to a gene. CDR1 is MNHEY, CDR2 SMNVEV, per germline (reference sequence). CDR3 region: CASSLSGGRKTDTQYF. CDR3 bases: TGTGCCAGCAGTTTATCGGGCGGGAGGAAAACAGATACGCAGTATTTT.

V usage is TRBV9 and J usage is TRBJ2-7; D is possibly TRBD2 (5 bases). The CDR3 spans 14 residues. Germline V lookup: CDR1 SGDLS, CDR2 YYNGEE. Trimming left V 4 bases short and J 3 bases short, with 14 bases between. The CDR3 DNA reads TGTGCCAGCAGCACTACGGGATCCAACTACGAGCAGTACTTC. Translating gives CASSTTGSNYEQYF. Full variable domain (missing parts from reference TRBV9 and TRBJ2-7): DSGVTQTPKHLITATGQRVTLRCSPRSGDLSVYWYQQSLDQGLQFLIQYYNGEERAKGNILERFSAQQFPDLHSELNLSSLELGDSALYFCASSTTGSNYEQYFGPGTRLTVT.